The clone carrying this T cell receptor beta chain has at least ten counts. The antigen remains unidentified. Every diagnosis used clinical symptoms, serum thyroxine and TRAb, thyroid ultrasound and orbital computed tomography. The PBMCs studied were ones that came from 9 to 10 ml fresh peripheral blood. Germline assignment: CDR1 GTSNPN and CDR2 SVGIG (reference sequence). The CDR3 contains 13 residues. V lost 0 bases, J lost 2 bases, and 8 bases lay in between. This sample was taken from a study of T cells in Graves' hyperthyroidism and ophthalmopathy. Across the study: The authors collected peripheral blood at initial diagnosis, before any treatment. Study-level results: Blood shared most expanded thyroid clonotypes above 0.001.

From RNA transcripts, TCR beta CDR3 regions were amplified. Researchers ran a first-round RT-PCR on the TCR CDR3 using the HTBI primer set. TCRdb itself ran the multiplex PCR reads through MiXCR, one entry per CDR3 protein. The sample consists of a few hundred thousand distinct CDR3 sequences, around 15% of them appearing once. The sample consisted of blood. The chain employs TRBV30 and TRBJ2-7; D is uncertain. This clonotype was obtained from a woman between 18 and 29 years old with Graves' hyperthyroidism. In nucleotides, the CDR3 is TGTGCCTGGAGTGTATTAGGGACCTACGAGCAGTACTTC. This codes for CAWSVLGTYEQYF.